What follows is one TCR beta chain and its context. V was pared by 3 bases and J by 1 base, with 9 bases between. Germline values: CDR1 LNHDA, CDR2 SQIVND (reference sequence). The CDR3 extends over 14 amino acids. Repertoires were generated with immunoSEQ multiplex PCR, while TCRdb's copy carries only in-frame clones and drops some. The repertoire holds around 85,000 clones, around 90% seen once, with under 2% in the top ten. The data derive from a study of OX40 agonist ivuxolimab in advanced cancers. Whole-study context: While on treatment, patients had intravenous ivuxolimab at 0.01 to 10 mg/kg every 2 weeks. Participants, 70% to 90% male, averaged roughly 59 years of age, ranging from roughly 20 to 85.

The source is an adult with an advanced solid tumor such as melanoma, head and neck, liver or kidney cancer. The specimen comprised CD4+ or CD8+ T cells sorted from blood, sampled in a trial of the OX40 agonist ivuxolimab. V usage is TRBV19 and J usage is TRBJ2-5, with D tentatively TRBD2 (5 bases). Written as DNA, the CDR3 is TGTGCCAGTAGTATGCCGGGAAGCCAAGAGACCCAGTACTTC. As protein: CASSMPGSQETQYF.